Here is one T cell receptor beta chain with its context. Its antigen is not known. This sample is drawn from a study of radiotherapy plus CTLA-4 blockade in lung cancer. Libraries were prepared by immunoSEQ multiplex PCR; TCRdb keeps only in-frame clonotypes and omits some of them. The repertoire holds 25,000 to 35,000 clones, with roughly 80% as singletons. The germline V gene has CDR1 SEHNR and CDR2 FQNEAQ (reference sequence). The CDR3 extends over 15 amino acids. Trimming stripped 1 base from V and 0 bases from J, with 6 bases between. Receiving focal radiation plus CTLA-4 blockade with ipilimumab were patients who had chemo-refractory metastatic non-small-cell lung cancer. The study's findings and limits: In blood, TCR clones derived from the tumor expanded after radiotherapy plus ipilimumab. Response, reportedly, was best predicted by interferon-beta along with early blood T cell clone dynamics.

Sequenced here: peripheral blood, sampled from a patient treated with radiotherapy plus ipilimumab. The clonotype originates from a human donor with non-small cell lung cancer who had stable disease on radiotherapy plus ipilimumab. The chain combines TRBV7-9 with TRBJ2-2, with a tentative D call TRBD1 (6 bases). CDR3 loop: CASSLDRANTGELFF. DNA of the CDR3: TGTGCCAGCAGCTTAGACAGGGCGAACACCGGGGAGCTGTTTTTT.